This T cell receptor (beta chain) derives from a study of cytomegalovirus exposure and HLA in healthy donors. Study context: In terms of ancestry, the Caucasian-associated cluster contained roughly 81% of the roughly 360 genotyped donors. Study-level findings and limits: High specificity and sensitivity for cytomegalovirus status were reported for the classifier. In a later analysis, HLA-associated beta chains showed higher expansion and lower generation probabilities than comparable chains.

Comments on this clone: The antigen is unknown.

The PCR was carried out with 60 Vbeta primers and 13 Jbeta primers. Repertoires were generated with immunoSEQ multiplex PCR, while TCRdb's copy carries only in-frame clones and drops some. The table has about 130,000 clones, more than 60% seen once; the top ten hold approximately 2.1%. The sequenced sample consisted of PBMCs. This TCR was recovered from a woman aged 40 to 50 in good health and CMV-seropositive.

For the CDR3, the DNA is TGCGCCAGCAGAACACGGGGGGGCGATGAGCAGTTCTTC. Amino acids: CASRTRGGDEQFF. The chain carries TRBV5-1 and TRBJ2-1, with 8 nucleotides matching TRBD2. Germline CDR1 is SGHRS and CDR2 is YFSETQ. The V and J ends lost 5 bases and 8 bases, in that order; junction bases with no gene match: 6. The CDR3 is made up of 13 amino acids. The full variable domain, completed using reference TRBV5-1 and TRBJ2-1, is KAGVTQTPRYLIKTRGQQVTLSCSPISGHRSVSWYQQTPGQGLQFLFEYFSETQRNKGNFPGRFSGRQFSNSRSEMNVSTLELGDSALYLCASRTRGGDEQFFGPGTRLTVL.